This entry lists 11 T cell receptor beta chains sequenced from one sample in a study of Graves' ophthalmopathy and Graves' hyperthyroidism. The TCR beta CDR3 regions underwent amplification from RNA transcripts. First-round RT-PCR used HTBI primers; second-round multiplex PCR followed. TCRdb called the multiplex PCR reads again in MiXCR, with one record for every CDR3 protein. The sample comprises about 620,000 distinct CDR3 sequences, 20% to 25% of which are singletons, and around 6.5% rests with the top ten. What was sequenced was peripheral blood. These TCRs come from a woman between 18 and 29 years old with stable Graves' hyperthyroidism. Some clones in this sample may be carry-over from other donors' samples.

Ten or more counts support this clonotype. This rearrangement joins TRBV29-1 to TRBJ2-7; 7 bases line up with TRBD1. From germline, CDR1 is SQVTM and CDR2 ANQGSEA. V shed 5 bases, J shed 5 bases, and the junction held 12 bases outside the gene matches. The CDR3 is 14 residues long. This CDR3 reads CSVTVTGKGDEQYF. CDR3 in DNA: TGCAGCGTTACTGTGACAGGGAAGGGAGACGAGCAGTACTTC.

This clonotype was recorded at least ten times. In nucleotides, the CDR3 is TGTGCCAGCAGTTACTCCCAAATGAACACTGAAGCTTTCTTT. Protein: CASSYSQMNTEAFF. The chain recombines TRBV6-5 with TRBJ1-1; no definite D call. Germline V gives CDR1 MNHEY, CDR2 SVGAGI. The germline V and J ends were trimmed by 0 bases and 0 bases, with 5 bases remaining between them. The CDR3 extends over 14 amino acids.

This clonotype showed up many times. V gene TRBV19 combines with J gene TRBJ1-1, with unresolved D. The CDR3 totals 16 residues. The V gene's germline CDR1 is LNHDA and CDR2 SQIVND (reference sequence). V was clipped by 7 bases and J by 0 bases, with 18 bases between them. The CDR3 is CASTPLGEGMNTEAFF. CDR3 sequence (DNA): TGTGCCAGTACCCCCCTAGGTGAGGGCATGAACACTGAAGCTTTCTTT.

This clonotype was detected ten times or more. V usage is TRBV6-1 and J usage is TRBJ1-2, with D maybe TRBD1 (6 bases). This CDR3 is 15 amino acids long. Germline assignment: CDR1 MNHNS and CDR2 SASEGT. V was pared by 4 bases and J by 0 bases, with 12 bases between. The CDR3 spells CASSATRTANYGYTF. The CDR3 DNA reads as TGTGCCAGCAGTGCGACAAGGACAGCTAACTATGGCTACACCTTC.

This clonotype was recorded many times. The V gene is TRBV6-1, the J gene TRBJ2-5, with D uncertain. Germline assignment: CDR1 MNHNS and CDR2 SASEGT. The CDR3 totals 12 residues. V was cut by 8 bases and J by 0 bases, with 7 bases left in between. CDR3 DNA: TGTGCCAGCGGCGGTAACCAAGAGACCCAGTACTTC. Translating gives CASGGNQETQYF.

This clonotype appeared many times. The chain is built from TRBV28 and TRBJ1-2; D is possibly TRBD1 (5 bases). The CDR3 is 13 residues long. The germline V and J ends were trimmed by 5 bases and 5 bases, with 12 bases remaining between them. Germline V gives CDR1 MDHEN, CDR2 SYDVKM. The CDR3 is CASSILTGYGYTF. The CDR3, as DNA: TGTGCCAGCAGTATACTTACAGGTTATGGCTACACCTTC.

Points on this clonotype: One junction end disagrees with the germline gene, perhaps due to a read error. The chain couples TRBV28 to TRBJ2-7; D might be TRBD2 (6 bases). This CDR3 contains 16 residues. From germline, CDR1 is MDHEN and CDR2 SYDVKM. The CDR3 sequence is CASSPAGGPTSYERYF. Written as DNA, the CDR3 is TGTGCCAGCAGCCCCGCCGGGGGACCCACCTCCTACGAGCGGTACTTC.

This clonotype appeared once. It may be a read error: a sequence one base away is much more abundant. The rearrangement joins TRBV7-2 to TRBJ2-7, with 8 bases that match TRBD1. CDR1 is SGHTA and CDR2 is FQGNSA in the germline V gene. The CDR3 consists of 14 residues. V lost 7 bases, J lost 3 bases, and 8 bases stayed unmatched. Written as DNA, the CDR3 is TGTGCCAGCACCTCCGGACAGGGTCTCTACGAGCAGTACTTC. Amino acids: CASTSGQGLYEQYF.

This clonotype was found many times. The chain employs TRBV28 and TRBJ2-7; 8 bases are shared with TRBD1. Germline V gene data show CDR1 as MDHEN and CDR2 as SYDVKM. After removal of 5 bases from V and 6 bases from J, the junction contained 12 bases not matched to a gene. This CDR3 is built from 15 residues. The CDR3 here is CASSPGGLNHGEQYF. CDR3 coding DNA: TGTGCCAGCAGTCCAGGGGGCCTCAACCACGGCGAGCAGTACTTC.

CDR3 in DNA: TGTGCCAGCAGTGAAGCGCTTCTGGGGTTAGAGACCCAGTACTTC. Residues: CASSEALLGLETQYF. The chain couples TRBV2 to TRBJ2-5; D is unresolved. V lost 0 bases and J 4 bases, leaving 12 bases between the germline ends. The germline gives CDR1 SNHLY, CDR2 FYNNEI. The CDR3 is 15 amino acids.

Remarks on this clonotype: Germline and junction disagree at one end, which may indicate a read error. The V and J genes are TRBV5-1 and TRBJ1-1; D unclear. Per germline, CDR1 SGHRS and CDR2 YFSETQ. The CDR3 has 14 amino acids. CDR3 residues: CASSLTAPLRLWVF. As DNA, the CDR3 is TGCGCCAGCAGCTTGACAGCACCACTGAGGCTTTGGGTCTTT.